The T cell receptor (beta chain) described here comes from a study of blood T cell repertoires in COVID-19. Study information: PBMCs, B-cell-depleted T cells, or T cells were the source of the cDNA or gDNA that made up the material.

The protocol was immunoSEQ multiplex PCR, while the TCRdb copy is restricted to in-frame clones and leaves out a portion. The sample consists of about 190,000 clones, roughly 80% of them appearing once. The CDR3 loop spans 16 amino acids. Germline V gene lookup returns CDR1 SGHDT and CDR2 YYEEEE. The J segment lost 0 bases and the V segment lost 0 bases, leaving 2 bases of the junction unmatched. The J gene is TRBJ2-2, the V gene TRBV5-6; 7 bases map to TRBD2. The sequencing sample was made of peripheral blood. This receptor was identified in a man in his 60s with active or convalescent COVID-19. In DNA, the CDR3 is TGTGCCAGCAGCTTGGTCAGCGGGGCGAACACCGGGGAGCTGTTTTTT. This sequence encodes CASSLVSGANTGELFF.